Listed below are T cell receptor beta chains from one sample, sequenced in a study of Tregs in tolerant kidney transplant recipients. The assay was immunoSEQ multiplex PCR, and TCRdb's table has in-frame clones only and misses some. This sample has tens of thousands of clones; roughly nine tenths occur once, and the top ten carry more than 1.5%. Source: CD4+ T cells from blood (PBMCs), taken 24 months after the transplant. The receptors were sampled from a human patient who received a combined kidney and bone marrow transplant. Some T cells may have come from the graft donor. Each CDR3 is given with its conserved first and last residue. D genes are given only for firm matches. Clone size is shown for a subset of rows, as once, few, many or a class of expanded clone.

cdr3_nt: TGCAGCGTTGAAGACACCGGGACAGGGGAAGGCGAGCAGTACTTC; cdr3_aa: CSVEDTGTGEGEQYF; d_call: TRBD1; v_call: TRBV29-1; j_call: TRBJ2-7; clone_size: NA
cdr3_nt: TGTGCCAGCAGCTTAGGGACAGGGGTATTCACTGAAGCTTTCTTT; cdr3_aa: CASSLGTGVFTEAFF; d_call: TRBD1; v_call: TRBV7-9; j_call: TRBJ1-1; clone_size: NA
cdr3_nt: TGCGCCAGCAGCCTAGCTCGCGGGGACCCCTATAATTCACCCCTCCACTTT; cdr3_aa: CASSLARGDPYNSPLHF; d_call: NA; v_call: TRBV5-1; j_call: TRBJ1-6; clone_size: NA
cdr3_nt: TGCGCCAGCAGCTTGGACCCGGTGAACACTGAAGCTTTCTTT; cdr3_aa: CASSLDPVNTEAFF; d_call: NA; v_call: TRBV5-1; j_call: TRBJ1-1; clone_size: NA
cdr3_nt: TGTGCCAGCAGCCAACTCGGCAGGGGGACTGGCTATGGCTACACCTTC; cdr3_aa: CASSQLGRGTGYGYTF; d_call: TRBD1; v_call: TRBV5-5; j_call: TRBJ1-2; clone_size: NA
cdr3_nt: TGCGCCAGCAGCGTACTCCCGGGACAGGGGTCCGTTTTCTATGGCTACACCTTC; cdr3_aa: CASSVLPGQGSVFYGYTF; d_call: TRBD1; v_call: TRBV5-1; j_call: TRBJ1-2; clone_size: NA
cdr3_nt: TGTGCCAGCAGCTCCGGACTAGCGGGGACCTACGAGCAGTACTTC; cdr3_aa: CASSSGLAGTYEQYF; d_call: TRBD2; v_call: TRBV7-2; j_call: TRBJ2-7; clone_size: NA
cdr3_nt: TGCGCCAGCAGCTTGGGACAGGGGAAAACTTCCCCCCTCCACTTT; cdr3_aa: CASSLGQGKTSPLHF; d_call: TRBD1; v_call: TRBV5-1; j_call: TRBJ1-6; clone_size: NA
cdr3_nt: TGTGCCATCAGAGGGACAGGGGGCTCGGACGAGCAGTACTTC; cdr3_aa: CAIRGTGGSDEQYF; d_call: TRBD1; v_call: TRBV10-3; j_call: TRBJ2-7; clone_size: few
cdr3_nt: TGCGCCAGCAGCGACCACAGGTTCCAAGAGACCCAGTACTTC; cdr3_aa: CASSDHRFQETQYF; d_call: NA; v_call: TRBV5-1; j_call: TRBJ2-5; clone_size: NA
cdr3_nt: TGTGCCAGCAGCCCTAGCGGGAGCACAGATACGCAGTATTTT; cdr3_aa: CASSPSGSTDTQYF; d_call: TRBD2; v_call: TRBV7-2; j_call: TRBJ2-3; clone_size: NA
cdr3_nt: TGTGCCATCAGTGAGAGAATGTTCGGGGGAACTGAAGCTTTCTTT; cdr3_aa: CAISERMFGGTEAFF; d_call: NA; v_call: TRBV10-3; j_call: TRBJ1-1; clone_size: NA
cdr3_nt: TGCGCCAGCATCATCAGGGGCAGGGAAATGAGCTACGAGCAGTACTTC; cdr3_aa: CASIIRGREMSYEQYF; d_call: NA; v_call: TRBV10-1; j_call: TRBJ2-7; clone_size: few
cdr3_nt: TGCGCCAGCAGCTTGGAGATAGGGGCAGGGGTTACGCAGTATTTT; cdr3_aa: CASSLEIGAGVTQYF; d_call: NA; v_call: TRBV5-1; j_call: TRBJ2-3; clone_size: NA
cdr3_nt: TGTGCCAGCAGCCCCGGCGGGACCCGGGCCTTCTCCGAGCAGTACTTC; cdr3_aa: CASSPGGTRAFSEQYF; d_call: NA; v_call: TRBV11-3; j_call: TRBJ2-7; clone_size: NA
cdr3_nt: TGCGCCAGCAGCCTTCGAGGGGACAGGGGTGGGTACGAGCAGTACTTC; cdr3_aa: CASSLRGDRGGYEQYF; d_call: TRBD1; v_call: TRBV4-3; j_call: TRBJ2-7; clone_size: NA
cdr3_nt: TGTGCCAGCACCCCTAGCGTGAGCACAGATACGCAGTATTTT; cdr3_aa: CASTPSVSTDTQYF; d_call: NA; v_call: TRBV11-2; j_call: TRBJ2-3; clone_size: NA
cdr3_nt: TGTGCCACCAGCAGAGTAGGACTTTCCCATGAGCAGTTCTTC; cdr3_aa: CATSRVGLSHEQFF; d_call: NA; v_call: TRBV15; j_call: TRBJ2-1; clone_size: NA
cdr3_nt: TGTGCCAGCAGCCCCGTTCGAGGCGGGGAGCTGTTTTTT; cdr3_aa: CASSPVRGGELFF; d_call: NA; v_call: TRBV11-3; j_call: TRBJ2-2; clone_size: NA
cdr3_nt: TGCGCCAGCAGCCAAGAAGGGACTAGCGGGGCAATGCACTTC; cdr3_aa: CASSQEGTSGAMHF; d_call: TRBD2; v_call: TRBV4-1; j_call: TRBJ2-7; clone_size: NA
cdr3_nt: TGTGCCAGCAGGCCTCCGGGGACCTATAATTCACCCCTCCACTTT; cdr3_aa: CASRPPGTYNSPLHF; d_call: NA; v_call: TRBV27; j_call: TRBJ1-6; clone_size: NA
cdr3_nt: TGCAGCGCCAGGTTTAATGAAAAACTGTTTTTT; cdr3_aa: CSARFNEKLFF; d_call: NA; v_call: TRBV29-1; j_call: TRBJ1-4; clone_size: once
cdr3_nt: TGTGCCAGCTCACCGCGGGCGACAGATACGCAGTATTTT; cdr3_aa: CASSPRATDTQYF; d_call: NA; v_call: TRBV18; j_call: TRBJ2-3; clone_size: NA
cdr3_nt: TGTGCCAGCTCACCACAGTACGCACAGACAAACATTCAGTACTTC; cdr3_aa: CASSPQYAQTNIQYF; d_call: NA; v_call: TRBV18; j_call: TRBJ2-4; clone_size: NA
cdr3_nt: TGCGCCAGCAGCCAAGAGGCAATGAACACTGAAGCTTTCTTT; cdr3_aa: CASSQEAMNTEAFF; d_call: NA; v_call: TRBV4-3; j_call: TRBJ1-1; clone_size: NA
cdr3_nt: TGTGCCAGTAGTGACAGGCTCTATGGCTACACCTTC; cdr3_aa: CASSDRLYGYTF; d_call: NA; v_call: TRBV19; j_call: TRBJ1-2; clone_size: NA
cdr3_nt: TGCAGCGTAGTGACAGGGTCCTATGGCTACACCTTC; cdr3_aa: CSVVTGSYGYTF; d_call: TRBD1; v_call: TRBV29-1; j_call: TRBJ1-2; clone_size: NA
cdr3_nt: TGTGCCAGCAGTTACTATGCACGCTCTCACAGGGATGGCTACACCTTC; cdr3_aa: CASSYYARSHRDGYTF; d_call: NA; v_call: TRBV6-5; j_call: TRBJ1-2; clone_size: NA
cdr3_nt: TGTGCCAGCAGCCCCACCGGGTCTGGAAACACCATATATTTT; cdr3_aa: CASSPTGSGNTIYF; d_call: NA; v_call: TRBV7-3; j_call: TRBJ1-3; clone_size: NA
cdr3_nt: TGTGCCAGCAGCACTCTAGCGGGAGGGCGGGATACGCAGTATTTT; cdr3_aa: CASSTLAGGRDTQYF; d_call: TRBD2; v_call: TRBV5-6; j_call: TRBJ2-3; clone_size: NA
cdr3_nt: TGTGCCAGCAGCTTAGTGTCGGTAATTTTGAGAGGAGCTATGGATGAGCAGTTCTTC; cdr3_aa: CASSLVSVILRGAMDEQFF; d_call: NA; v_call: TRBV7-9; j_call: TRBJ2-1; clone_size: NA
cdr3_nt: TGTGCCAGCAGTTACCTGGGACAACTGAATACCGGGGAGCTGTTTTTT; cdr3_aa: CASSYLGQLNTGELFF; d_call: NA; v_call: TRBV6-5; j_call: TRBJ2-2; clone_size: NA
cdr3_nt: TGTGCCAGCAGTTTTAGGGGGGAGGGTAACTATGGCTACACCTTC; cdr3_aa: CASSFRGEGNYGYTF; d_call: NA; v_call: TRBV28; j_call: TRBJ1-2; clone_size: NA
cdr3_nt: TGCGCCAGCAGCCAAGAGCAGGGTATCAAAAACATTCAGTACTTC; cdr3_aa: CASSQEQGIKNIQYF; d_call: NA; v_call: TRBV4-3; j_call: TRBJ2-4; clone_size: NA
cdr3_nt: TGTGCCAGCAGTGAAGTGGCAGTGAATCAGCCCCAGCATTTT; cdr3_aa: CASSEVAVNQPQHF; d_call: NA; v_call: TRBV2; j_call: TRBJ1-5; clone_size: NA
cdr3_nt: TGCGCCAGCAGCCGGGTTTCAGTGTTTAGCCCCTACAATGAGCAGTTCTTC; cdr3_aa: CASSRVSVFSPYNEQFF; d_call: NA; v_call: TRBV4-3; j_call: TRBJ2-1; clone_size: NA
cdr3_nt: TGCGCCAGCAGCCGTTTCCTTCCGGGAGATTGGATCACTGAAGCTTTCTTT; cdr3_aa: CASSRFLPGDWITEAFF; d_call: NA; v_call: TRBV4-1; j_call: TRBJ1-1; clone_size: NA
cdr3_nt: TGTGCCATCAGTGACGCCAGGAGCGGCGCAGATACGCAGTATTTT; cdr3_aa: CAISDARSGADTQYF; d_call: NA; v_call: TRBV10-3; j_call: TRBJ2-3; clone_size: NA
cdr3_nt: TGTGCCAGTAGTATTATACAGGGGGCTGAAGCTTTCTTT; cdr3_aa: CASSIIQGAEAFF; d_call: TRBD1; v_call: TRBV19; j_call: TRBJ1-1; clone_size: NA
cdr3_nt: TGTGCCAGCAGCCAAGAGGAGCGGGGGCTCGGGGAGCTGTTTTTT; cdr3_aa: CASSQEERGLGELFF; d_call: TRBD2; v_call: TRBV4-2; j_call: TRBJ2-2; clone_size: NA
cdr3_nt: TGTGCCAGCTCACCAGGGGGACGGGGGGGCTCCTACGAGCAGTACTTC; cdr3_aa: CASSPGGRGGSYEQYF; d_call: TRBD2; v_call: TRBV18; j_call: TRBJ2-7; clone_size: NA
cdr3_nt: TGTGCCTGGAGTGGGGTAACAAAGAGGGGCTACACCTTC; cdr3_aa: CAWSGVTKRGYTF; d_call: NA; v_call: TRBV30; j_call: TRBJ1-2; clone_size: NA
cdr3_nt: TGTGCCAGCAGCTTAGTCCCCGGGTTAGGTGGGGCCAACGTCCTGACTTTC; cdr3_aa: CASSLVPGLGGANVLTF; d_call: NA; v_call: TRBV7-9; j_call: TRBJ2-6; clone_size: NA
cdr3_nt: TGTGCCAGCAGTGTACTCGCGGCGGCCCGGGAGACCCAGTACTTC; cdr3_aa: CASSVLAAARETQYF; d_call: NA; v_call: TRBV6-1; j_call: TRBJ2-5; clone_size: NA
cdr3_nt: TGTGCCAGCAGGGGACAGAGTGGAAACACCATATATTTT; cdr3_aa: CASRGQSGNTIYF; d_call: TRBD1; v_call: TRBV2; j_call: TRBJ1-3; clone_size: NA
cdr3_nt: TGCGCCAGCAGCCAAGAGGGACTAGCGCTGGACGAGCAGTACTTC; cdr3_aa: CASSQEGLALDEQYF; d_call: TRBD2; v_call: TRBV4-1; j_call: TRBJ2-7; clone_size: NA
cdr3_nt: TGTGCCAGCAGCTATGACAGGTATCCTGAAAAACTGTTTTTT; cdr3_aa: CASSYDRYPEKLFF; d_call: NA; v_call: TRBV7-2; j_call: TRBJ1-4; clone_size: few
cdr3_nt: TGTGCCTCCTCCCGGGGGGGACCTACGCAAAACATTCAGTACTTC; cdr3_aa: CASSRGGPTQNIQYF; d_call: TRBD2; v_call: TRBV6-1; j_call: TRBJ2-4; clone_size: NA
cdr3_nt: TGTGCCAGCTCACCACGGGCGGGAGGGGCCTCTGGGGCCAACGTCCTGACTTTC; cdr3_aa: CASSPRAGGASGANVLTF; d_call: TRBD2; v_call: TRBV18; j_call: TRBJ2-6; clone_size: once
cdr3_nt: TGCGCCAGCAGCCAAGTCGCTAGTAGCGGGGGGGCCGATACGCAGTATTTT; cdr3_aa: CASSQVASSGGADTQYF; d_call: TRBD2; v_call: TRBV4-3; j_call: TRBJ2-3; clone_size: NA
cdr3_nt: TGTGCCAGCCGAGAGACTAGCGCTAACACCGGGGAGCTGTTTTTT; cdr3_aa: CASRETSANTGELFF; d_call: TRBD2; v_call: TRBV9; j_call: TRBJ2-2; clone_size: NA
cdr3_nt: TGTGCCAGCAGCTTCGGTTGGGGGGGGCTCGACGAGCAGTACTTC; cdr3_aa: CASSFGWGGLDEQYF; d_call: NA; v_call: TRBV5-4; j_call: TRBJ2-7; clone_size: NA
cdr3_nt: TGTGCCAGCTCACTAGACGGGACAGGGACGAACACCATATATTTT; cdr3_aa: CASSLDGTGTNTIYF; d_call: TRBD1; v_call: TRBV18; j_call: TRBJ1-3; clone_size: NA
cdr3_nt: TGTGCCAGTAGGAGGGACAGCCTCCCCTACGAGCAGTACTTC; cdr3_aa: CASRRDSLPYEQYF; d_call: TRBD1; v_call: TRBV19; j_call: TRBJ2-7; clone_size: NA
cdr3_nt: TGTGCCAGCTCACTTAATGGAGGAACGGATAATAACTATGGCTACACCTTC; cdr3_aa: CASSLNGGTDNNYGYTF; d_call: NA; v_call: TRBV18; j_call: TRBJ1-2; clone_size: NA